A selection of T cell receptor beta chains follows, all from one sample in a study of blood T cell repertoires in COVID-19. Method: immunoSEQ multiplex PCR; TCRdb's copy keeps in-frame clones and lacks some. The sample shows approximately 190,000 clones, about 88% of them seen only once. Sequences were obtained from PBMCs or T cells enriched from blood (not recorded which). These receptors were collected from a woman aged 40 to 55 in a cohort exposed to, infected with or recovered from COVID-19 (not recorded which). The CDR3 runs from the conserved cysteine through the conserved F or W. A D gene is named only where the DNA matches it firmly. Part of the rows lack a size; the others show once, few, many or a class for expanded clones.

d_call	v_call	clone_size	j_call	cdr3_nt	cdr3_aa
-	TRBV3-1/TRBV3-2	-	TRBJ1-1	TGTGCCAGCAGCCCCGAACGAACCACAGAAGCTTTCTTT	CASSPERTTEAFF
TRBD2	TRBV19	-	TRBJ2-1	TGTGCCAGTAGTAGACTAGCGGGGGAGAATGAGCAGTTCTTC	CASSRLAGENEQFF
TRBD2	TRBV11-2	-	TRBJ2-1	TGTGCCAGCAGCTTAGGGACTAGCGGGATAGCCTACAATGAGCAGTTCTTC	CASSLGTSGIAYNEQFF
-	TRBV24-1	few	TRBJ1-5	TGTGCCACCAGTGGACAGCCGAATCAGCCCCAGCATTTT	CATSGQPNQPQHF
-	TRBV29-1	-	TRBJ2-5	TGCAGCGTTGACGACGGGAGAGAGACCCAGTACTTC	CSVDDGRETQYF
TRBD1	TRBV9	-	TRBJ1-1	TGTGCCAGCAGCGTAGGGACAGGGAAGGGCACTGAAGCTTTCTTT	CASSVGTGKGTEAFF
-	TRBV5-1	-	TRBJ2-5	TGCGCCAGCAGCTTGTCCCTTCAGGAGACCCAGTACTTC	CASSLSLQETQYF
TRBD1	TRBV9	-	TRBJ2-2	TGTGCCAGCAGCGAGAAGGGACAGGGAACCGGGGAGCTGTTTTTT	CASSEKGQGTGELFF
TRBD1	TRBV2	once	TRBJ1-5	TGTGCCAGCAGCCAACAGGACAGGAGCCACAATCAGCCCCAGCATTTT	CASSQQDRSHNQPQHF
TRBD1	TRBV19	-	TRBJ2-7	TGTGCCAGTAGTGAAGGACAGGGGGCCTACGAGCAGTACTTC	CASSEGQGAYEQYF
-	TRBV4-1	-	TRBJ2-6	TGCGCCAGCAGCCCCCCGGTAGCACTCTCTGGGGCCAACGTCCTGACTTTC	CASSPPVALSGANVLTF
TRBD2	TRBV30	-	TRBJ2-1	TGTAAACTAGCGGGAGGGAGCAATGAGCAGTTCTTC	CKLAGGSNEQFF
TRBD1	TRBV5-6	-	TRBJ1-5	TGTGCCAGCAGCAGCAAGCGGACAGGGCTTAGCAATCAGCCCCAGCATTTT	CASSSKRTGLSNQPQHF
-	TRBV4-1	-	TRBJ1-2	TGCGCCAGCAGCCAGCTCGGGACATCGAATGGCTACACCTTC	CASSQLGTSNGYTF
TRBD1	TRBV15	-	TRBJ1-1	TGTGCCACCAGCAGGGACAGGGGCCTGGGGAACACTGAAGCTTTCTTT	CATSRDRGLGNTEAFF
-	TRBV3-1/TRBV3-2	-	TRBJ1-6	TGTGCCAGCAGCCCAGAAAAGGACAGACATAATTCACCCCTCCACTTT	CASSPEKDRHNSPLHF
-	TRBV7-8	-	TRBJ1-3	TGTGCCAGCAGCCCAGACTCTGGAAACACCATATATTTT	CASSPDSGNTIYF
-	TRBV7-6	-	TRBJ2-3	TGTGCCAGCAGCCGTACACGGACAGAGAGCACAGATACGCAGTATTTT	CASSRTRTESTDTQYF
-	TRBV5-4	-	TRBJ1-2	TGTGCCAGCAGCTGGGCAGCCCCGGGGAACTATGGCTACACCTTC	CASSWAAPGNYGYTF
-	TRBV6-2/TRBV6-3	-	TRBJ2-1	TGTGCCAGCAGTTTGATGGGGGGTCCGAGGAACAATGAGCAGTTCTTC	CASSLMGGPRNNEQFF
-	TRBV5-6	-	TRBJ2-7	TGTGCCAGCCAGTGGGCTATCAACTACGAGCAGTACTTC	CASQWAINYEQYF
TRBD1	TRBV28	-	TRBJ2-7	TGTGCCAGCAGTTTTCGCGTCGGGGAAGCGGGGACAGGGTTTTACGAGCAGTACTTC	CASSFRVGEAGTGFYEQYF
-	TRBV18	-	TRBJ1-1	TGTGCCAGCTCACCAAACCAAATACAGACAGCCTCGAACACTGAAGCTTTCTTT	CASSPNQIQTASNTEAFF
-	TRBV19	-	TRBJ2-2	TGTGCCAGTAGTTATAACACCGGGGAGCTGTTTTTT	CASSYNTGELFF
TRBD2	TRBV16	few	TRBJ2-7	TGTGCCAGCAGCCAAAACCGGCCCCTAGCGGGGGGACTCTACGAGCAGTACTTC	CASSQNRPLAGGLYEQYF